These 19 T cell receptor beta chains originate from one sample sequenced in a study of glioma-infiltrating T cells after dendritic cell vaccination. The time point is: after dendritic cell vaccination, including at tumor progression/relapse. Sequenced by immunoSEQ multiplex PCR; TCRdb stores in-frame clones only, minus some. The sample carries roughly 100,000 clones, nearly 90% recorded once. The source was blood, collected after dendritic cell vaccination. The receptors shown here come from a human donor with glioblastoma.

This clone was found a few times. The rearrangement joins TRBV12-5 to TRBJ2-5; D is perhaps TRBD1 (6 bases). The germline V and J ends were trimmed by 5 bases and 8 bases, with 15 bases remaining between them. The CDR3 runs 13 residues. Germline loops: CDR1 LGHNT, CDR2 FRNRAP. DNA for the CDR3: TGTGCTAGTGGTCCGACAGGATCGGGTACCCAGTACTTC. Protein: CASGPTGSGTQYF.

V is TRBV6-6 and J is TRBJ1-1; D unresolved. Trimming removed 8 bases at V and 1 base at J, with 8 bases between. Germline V gives CDR1 MNHNY, CDR2 SVGAGI (reference sequence). The CDR3 consists of 12 residues. This CDR3 reads CASSTANTEAFF. For the CDR3, the DNA is TGTGCCAGCTCCACAGCGAACACTGAAGCTTTCTTT.

The chain is built from TRBV29-1 and TRBJ2-5; TRBD1 might be the D (5 bases). The CDR3 covers 14 residues. V was clipped by 8 bases and J by 0 bases, with 16 bases between them. Germline CDR1 is SQVTM and CDR2 is ANQGSEA. The CDR3 nucleotides are TGCAGCCTCGGGCAGGGTCGTAACCAAGAGACCCAGTACTTC. Protein sequence: CSLGQGRNQETQYF.

This rearrangement joins TRBV6-5 to TRBJ2-5, with D possibly matching TRBD2 (6 bases). The CDR3 sequence is 15 residues long. With 2 bases removed from V and 4 bases from J, the gap between germline ends came to 14 bases. Germline loops: CDR1 MNHEY, CDR2 SVGAGI. CDR3 DNA sequence: TGTGCCAGCAGTTACCAGACGAACGGGGGAGAGACCCAGTACTTC. Translation: CASSYQTNGGETQYF.

The chain uses TRBV11-3 and TRBJ2-5, with TRBD1 matching 8 bases. This CDR3 is built from 13 residues. Trimming removed 3 bases from V and 5 bases from J; junction bases left unmatched: 2. Germline-derived CDR1 and CDR2 are SGHNT and YENEEA. The DNA of the CDR3 is TGTGCCAGCAGCTTTACAGGGGGGGAGACCCAGTACTTC. This codes for CASSFTGGETQYF. The full variable domain, rest sourced from reference TRBV11-3 and TRBJ2-5, is EAGVVQSPRYKIIEKKQPVAFWCNPISGHNTLYWYLQNLGQGPELLIRYENEEAVDDSQLPKDRFSAERLKGVDSTLKIQPAELGDSAVYLCASSFTGGETQYFGPGTRLLVL.

The rearrangement links TRBV27 to TRBJ2-3, with 13 bases lining up with TRBD2. The V segment lost 1 base and the J segment 0 bases; nucleotides outside the gene matches: 4. The CDR3 length is 18 residues. From germline, CDR1 is MNHEY and CDR2 SMNVEV (reference sequence). CDR3 nucleotides: TGTGCCAGCAGTTTATTTACTAGCGGGAGGGTAAGCACAGATACGCAGTATTTT. It encodes CASSLFTSGRVSTDTQYF.

The chain is built from TRBV29-1 and TRBJ2-3; 8 positions match TRBD1. Per the germline V gene, CDR1 is SQVTM and CDR2 is ANQGSEA. This CDR3 is 14 amino acids long. The CDR3 DNA is TGCAGTACCGGGACAGGCGTAAGCACAGATACGCAGTATTTT. This codes for CSTGTGVSTDTQYF.

This chain joins TRBV6-6 and TRBJ2-4; no reliable D call. The V gene lost 1 base and the J gene lost 0 bases, with 10 bases spanning the gap. The CDR3 sequence is 16 residues long. Germline V CDR1 and CDR2: MNHNY, SVGAGI (reference sequence). CDR3 region: CASSYLQALAKNIQYF. DNA for the CDR3: TGTGCCAGCAGTTACTTGCAAGCTTTAGCCAAAAACATTCAGTACTTC.

The genes are TRBV6-1 and TRBJ2-5; TRBD2 aligns across 13 bases. From germline, CDR1 is MNHNS and CDR2 SASEGT. The CDR3 has 17 residues. V lost 3 bases, J lost 1 base, and 5 bases stayed unmatched. This CDR3 is CASSEGTSGAPQETQYF. The CDR3 DNA follows: TGTGCCAGCAGTGAGGGGACTAGCGGGGCCCCCCAAGAGACCCAGTACTTC.

The chain has TRBV6-6 and TRBJ1-2; the match to TRBD1 covers 8 bases. V shed 5 bases and J 8 bases; nucleotides not matched to a gene: 10. Per the germline V gene, CDR1 is MNHNY and CDR2 is SVGAGI (reference sequence). The CDR3 extends over 14 amino acids. Here the CDR3 reads CASSGRQGPGGYTF. Written as DNA, the CDR3 is TGTGCCAGCAGTGGCAGACAGGGGCCGGGCGGCTACACCTTC.

The chain uses TRBV27 and TRBJ2-7, with 8 bases lining up with TRBD2. Germline assignment: CDR1 MNHEY and CDR2 SMNVEV (reference sequence). V was pared by 5 bases and J by 0 bases, with 6 bases of the junction left unmatched. The CDR3 runs to 15 residues. This chain's CDR3 is CASSLSGSPSYEQYF. DNA of the CDR3: TGTGCCAGCAGTCTGAGCGGGAGCCCCTCCTACGAGCAGTACTTC.

The genes are TRBV6-5 and TRBJ1-6; 7 nucleotides agree with TRBD1. V gave up 5 bases and J gave up 14 bases; unmatched junction bases: 6. The CDR3 is 12 amino acids. The germline CDR1 and CDR2 sequences are MNHEY and SVGAGI. CDR3 DNA: TGTGCCAGCAGTCCTCGCCAGGGGGCCCTCCACTTT. This codes for CASSPRQGALHF.

The chain uses TRBV11-1 and TRBJ2-2, with D maybe TRBD2 (5 bases). The CDR3 is 15 amino acids. Germline loops: CDR1 SGHAT, CDR2 FQDESV (reference sequence). V gave up 1 base and J gave up 3 bases, with 9 bases separating them. The CDR3 region is CASSLERVDTGELFF. CDR3 nucleotide sequence: TGTGCCAGCAGCTTAGAGAGGGTCGACACCGGGGAGCTGTTTTTT.

This chain connects TRBV6-1 to TRBJ1-1; D call uncertain. The CDR3 is made up of 15 amino acids. Trimming removed 5 bases from V and 2 bases from J, with 15 bases in between. Per germline, CDR1 MNHNS and CDR2 SASEGT. In DNA form, the CDR3 reads TGTGCCAGCAGTTCCGAGACTACTCTAAACACTGAAGCTTTCTTT. This codes for CASSSETTLNTEAFF.

The CDR3 region has the DNA TGCGCCAGCAGCTTGTCGACAGGGGCCGGTAATGAAAAACTGTTTTTT. Protein product: CASSLSTGAGNEKLFF. The J gene is TRBJ1-4, the V gene TRBV5-1; 8 bases map to TRBD1. CDR1 is SGHRS and CDR2 is YFSETQ in the germline V gene. V shed 1 base and J 4 bases; nucleotides not matched to a gene: 6. The CDR3 sequence is 16 residues long.

The V call is TRBV29-1, the J call TRBJ1-2; D possibly corresponds to TRBD1 (5 bases). The CDR3 covers 14 residues. V was trimmed by 5 bases and J by 4 bases, leaving 17 bases between them. Germline assignment: CDR1 SQVTM and CDR2 ANQGSEA. CDR3 protein: CSVLPTRVGYGYTF. The CDR3 DNA reads TGCAGCGTTCTCCCGACCAGGGTCGGCTATGGCTACACCTTC.

This clone was detected a few times. V and J are TRBV5-3 and TRBJ1-1; D remains ambiguous. TRBV5-3 is recorded as an ORF, its role being uncertain. The CDR3 is 12 amino acids. The V gene lost 7 bases and the J gene lost 6 bases, with 13 bases spanning the gap. The CDR3 loop reads CARSGRSAEAFF. In DNA, the CDR3 is TGTGCCAGATCCGGGAGGAGTGCTGAAGCTTTCTTT.

This clone was observed once. The rearrangement links TRBV28 to TRBJ2-1, with D possibly being TRBD1 (5 bases). CDR1 and CDR2 from the germline V gene are MDHEN and SYDVKM. V gave up 6 bases and J gave up 5 bases, with 17 bases separating them. The CDR3 has 15 amino acids. CDR3 bases: TGTGCCAGCAGCTCTACTACCGACAGTAACAATGAGCAGTTCTTC. It translates to CASSSTTDSNNEQFF.

V gene TRBV29-1 combines with J gene TRBJ1-2, with D tentatively TRBD1 (5 bases). This CDR3 region has 13 residues. The ends were cut back, 4 bases at V and 0 bases at J, with 9 bases in the middle. Germline CDR1 SQVTM, CDR2 ANQGSEA. CDR3 sequence reads: CSVGGVANYGYTF. The CDR3 DNA follows: TGCAGCGTTGGGGGGGTGGCTAACTATGGCTACACCTTC.